This TCR beta chain was recorded in a study of blood T cells in healthy people across ages. Study-wide results and caveats: Unsorted PBMCs blocked a conclusive comparison of naive and antigen-experienced cells.

The CDR3 length is 15 residues. Unmatched junction bases numbered 4, after V lost 2 bases and J lost 4 bases. Germline loops: CDR1 ENHRY, CDR2 SYGVKD. Comment on this clonotype: The antigen remains unidentified.

Combining a sample-barcoded 5' primer with a J-beta primer mix, a second PCR ran for roughly 7 to 11 cycles. TCRdb analysed the 5' RACE reads with MiXCR anew, one entry per CDR3 protein. Of about 640,000 distinct CDR3 sequences listed, roughly three fifths are singletons. The material sequenced was blood. This clonotype was obtained from a man aged 60-69 years in good health. The chain recombines TRBV10-3 with TRBJ2-7; the match to TRBD1 covers 11 bases. In nucleotides, the CDR3 is TGTGCCATCAGTGAGGGGGACAGGGGGTTATACGAGCAGTACTTC. Its protein product is CAISEGDRGLYEQYF.